The 8 T cell receptor beta chains presented below share a single source sample, sequenced in a study of T cells in Graves' hyperthyroidism and ophthalmopathy. Using RNA transcripts as the source, TCR beta CDR3 regions were amplified. During a first-round RT-PCR of the TCR CDR3, the HTBI primer set was used. TCRdb redid the calling of the multiplex PCR reads with MiXCR, one entry per CDR3 protein. The sample has 250,000 to 300,000 distinct CDR3 sequences; just over 14% are singletons. Sequenced material: blood. The receptors derive from a woman between 35 and 50 years old with Graves' hyperthyroidism that later progressed to Graves' ophthalmopathy.

This clonotype was found many times. The rearrangement links TRBV12-3 or TRBV12-4 to TRBJ2-3, with D possibly being TRBD2 (6 bases). The CDR3 is 13 amino acids. V lost 7 bases and J lost 4, with 12 bases in between. This chain's CDR3 is CASNRGGADTQYF. CDR3 nucleotides: TGTGCCAGCAACCGGGGCGGGGCAGATACGCAGTATTTT.

This clonotype has ten or more counts. The chain couples TRBV3-1 to TRBJ2-7; 10 nucleotides agree with TRBD1. The germline CDR1 and CDR2 sequences are LGHDT and YNNKEL (reference sequence). The CDR3 contains 14 residues. The ends lost 6 bases at V and 6 bases at J; junction bases unmatched: 8. This chain's CDR3 is CASSRGTGDREQYF. In nucleotides, the CDR3 is TGTGCCAGCAGTAGGGGGACAGGGGACCGCGAGCAGTACTTC.

This clonotype was recorded many times. The chain joins TRBV6-1 to TRBJ2-3; D perhaps matches TRBD2 (6 bases). The V gene lost 3 bases and the J gene lost 4 bases, with 14 bases spanning the gap. Per the germline V gene, CDR1 is MNHNS and CDR2 is SASEGT. This CDR3 has 15 amino acids. The CDR3 sequence: CASSDNPGTSDTQYF. In DNA, the CDR3 is TGTGCCAGCAGTGATAACCCCGGGACTTCAGATACGCAGTATTTT.

This clonotype was picked up many times. This chain uses TRBV13 with TRBJ2-5; perhaps TRBD1 as D (5 bases). The CDR3 is made up of 11 amino acids. V lost 2 bases, J lost 12 bases, and 10 bases lay in between. The germline V gene encodes CDR1 PRHDT and CDR2 FYEKMQ (reference sequence). DNA for the CDR3: TGTGCCAGCAGCTTATCGCAGGGCAAGTACTTC. It is translated as CASSLSQGKYF.

This clonotype was observed many times. The chain is built from TRBV6-1 and TRBJ2-2; TRBD2 matches 9 bases. This CDR3 region has 16 residues. V was clipped by 5 bases and J by 1 base; unmatched bases: 5. Per germline, CDR1 MNHNS and CDR2 SASEGT. The CDR3 spells CASSSLAGKNTGELFF. The DNA for the CDR3 is TGTGCCAGCAGTTCTCTAGCGGGGAAGAACACCGGGGAGCTGTTTTTT.

The chain links TRBV19 to TRBJ2-5; tentatively, D is TRBD2 (6 bases). V lost 7 bases and J lost 5, with 17 bases in between. CDR1 LNHDA and CDR2 SQIVND come from the germline V gene (reference sequence). The CDR3 has 14 residues. The CDR3 loop reads CASNGGLQKETQYF. CDR3 DNA sequence: TGTGCCAGTAATGGAGGACTACAAAAGGAGACCCAGTACTTC. Full variable domain (rest looked up from reference TRBV19 and TRBJ2-5): DGGITQSPKYLFRKEGQNVTLSCEQNLNHDAMYWYRQDPGQGLRLIYYSQIVNDFQKGDIAEGYSVSREKKESFPLTVTSAQKNPTAFYLCASNGGLQKETQYFGPGTRLLVL.

There are a few counts of this clonotype. The genes are TRBV4-2 and TRBJ2-5; D remains unclear. The CDR3 sequence is 14 residues long. Germline V CDR1 and CDR2: LGHNA, YNFKEQ. Trimming cost V 4 bases and J 2 bases, with 11 bases left between them. The CDR3 loop reads CASSPYLGQETQYF. The CDR3 nucleotides are TGTGCCAGCAGCCCCTATTTGGGGCAAGAGACCCAGTACTTC.

This clonotype came up many times. The chain has TRBV24-1 and TRBJ1-2; possible D gene TRBD1, 5 bases. The CDR3 runs to 14 residues. CDR1 is KGHDR, CDR2 SFDVKD, per germline. Trimming stripped 1 base from V and 6 bases from J, with 11 bases between. CDR3 residues: CATSDLQGGDGYTF. The CDR3 region has the DNA TGTGCCACCAGTGATTTACAAGGAGGGGATGGCTACACCTTC.